The clone carrying this T cell receptor beta chain was detected only a few times. These data belong to a study of beta chain features in type 1 diabetes. Trimming took 0 bases from V and 1 from J, leaving 13 bases between them. The CDR3 spans 16 residues. Germline lookup yields CDR1 GTSNPN and CDR2 SVGIG (reference sequence). The authors reverse transcribed all of the isolated RNA, so sequencing captured expressed TCRB transcripts. The protocol was immunoSEQ multiplex PCR, while the TCRdb copy is restricted to in-frame clones and leaves out a portion. Among roughly 330,000 clones listed, approximately 10% were seen once.

V gene TRBV30 combines with J gene TRBJ1-5; D may be TRBD1 (6 bases). This receptor was identified in a woman between 25 and 40 years old in good health. Sequenced: naive CD4+ T cells from blood. The CDR3 coding sequence is TGTGCCTGGAGTGTACCCGTCGGACAGAGCAATCAGCCCCAGCATTTT. Translating gives CAWSVPVGQSNQPQHF. The whole variable domain, filled in from reference TRBV30 and TRBJ1-5, reads SQTIHQWPATLVQPVGSPLSLECTVEGTSNPNLYWYRQAAGRGLQLLFYSVGIGQISSEVPQNLSASRPQDRQFILSSKKLLLSDSGFYLCAWSVPVGQSNQPQHFGDGTRLSIL.